The next 19 T cell receptor beta chains were all read from a single sample in a study of T cells after yellow fever vaccination. MiXCR, applied by TCRdb to the 5' RACE reads, yields one record per CDR3 protein. The table lists 300,000 to 400,000 distinct CDR3 sequences, about 9.5% of them singletons. The source was PBMCs, collected on the day of the first yellow fever vaccination. These receptors were collected from a man aged 18 to 30 who received the YFV17D yellow fever vaccine.

This clonotype came up many times. J is TRBJ1-1 and V is TRBV6-5; D is undetermined. V was pared by 3 bases and J by 5 bases, with 13 bases between. Germline assignment: CDR1 MNHEY and CDR2 SVGAGI. The CDR3 contains 14 residues. This CDR3 is CASSYEGMRTEAFF. CDR3 in DNA: TGTGCCAGCAGTTATGAGGGTATGAGGACTGAAGCTTTCTTT.

The table lists this clonotype with a few counts. This chain uses TRBV11-3 with TRBJ2-1, with 8 bases lining up with TRBD2. This CDR3 has 15 residues. Germline trimming cut 3 bases from V and 5 bases from J; bases unmatched to any gene: 6. In germline, CDR1 is SGHNT, CDR2 YENEEA. The CDR3 reads CASSLTGTSNNEQFF. The CDR3 DNA reads TGTGCCAGCAGCTTGACCGGGACTAGTAACAATGAGCAGTTCTTC.

In this sample, this clonotype turned up a few times. The rearrangement uses TRBV4-2 and TRBJ1-1; the match to TRBD1 covers 8 bases. The CDR3 is made up of 17 amino acids. Germline V gene sequence: CDR1 LGHNA, CDR2 YNFKEQ. Losses at the gene ends were 0 bases for V and 1 base for J; bases not matched to a gene: 7. CDR3 protein: CASSQDSRTGRNTEAFF. In DNA, the CDR3 is TGTGCCAGCAGCCAAGATTCCCGGACAGGGCGGAACACTGAAGCTTTCTTT.

The chain recombines TRBV7-8 with TRBJ1-2; 7 bases match TRBD1. The CDR3 extends over 16 amino acids. Germline lookup yields CDR1 SGHVS and CDR2 FQNEAQ. V trimming: 5 bases; J trimming: 4 bases; junction bases outside the gene matches: 13. Written as DNA, the CDR3 is TGTGCCAGCAGCCGTGAACCCCAGGGGGGAGTCTATGGCTACACCTTC. Residues: CASSREPQGGVYGYTF.

This clonotype was seen a handful of times. The chain is built from TRBV7-2 and TRBJ2-5, with TRBD2 matching over 16 bases. Per the germline V gene, CDR1 is SGHTA and CDR2 is FQGNSA. The CDR3 extends over 17 amino acids. V lost 3 bases to trimming and J lost 7 bases; unmatched junction nucleotides: 8. CDR3 sequence reads: CASSFPGTSGGVGTQYF. The CDR3 nucleotides are TGTGCCAGCAGCTTCCCCGGGACTAGCGGGGGGGTTGGGACCCAGTACTTC.

There are many counts of this clonotype. The chain links TRBV4-1 to TRBJ2-7, with 7 bases aligning to TRBD1. CDR1 and CDR2 (germline): MGHRA, YSYEKL. Trimming took 4 bases from V and 5 from J; bases not matched to a gene: 11. The CDR3 is 15 residues long. The CDR3: CASSLIPTGLNEQYV. The CDR3 DNA is TGCGCCAGCAGCCTTATACCGACAGGGCTGAACGAGCAGTACGTC.

V is TRBV29-1 and J is TRBJ1-3; TRBD1 is a possible D gene (5 bases). The CDR3 consists of 14 residues. Germline CDR1 SQVTM, CDR2 ANQGSEA. V gave up 5 bases and J gave up 2 bases, with 13 bases separating them. The CDR3 sequence is CSVRGRATGNTIYF. The CDR3 coding sequence is TGCAGCGTTAGGGGCCGGGCGACTGGAAACACCATATATTTT.

This clonotype was seen a handful of times. The chain recombines TRBV6-5 with TRBJ2-7; D unresolved. Looked up from germline, CDR1 is MNHEY and CDR2 is SVGAGI. Trimming left V 6 bases short and J 3 bases short, with 6 bases between. There are 11 residues in the CDR3. The DNA of the CDR3 is TGTGCCAGCAGCGCTGACTACGAGCAGTACTTC. As protein: CASSADYEQYF.

This clonotype was seen a handful of times. CDR3: CASSSPLAGIWNEQFF. The CDR3 DNA follows: TGTGCCAGCAGTTCACCCCTAGCGGGGATTTGGAATGAGCAGTTCTTC. The chain recombines TRBV28 with TRBJ2-1; 9 bases align to TRBD2. Germline CDR1 and CDR2: MDHEN and SYDVKM. The CDR3 covers 16 residues. Trimming removed 4 bases from V and 7 bases from J; junction bases left unmatched: 11.

This clonotype has just a few counts. One end of the junction does not line up with germline, which may come from a read error. The CDR3, as DNA: TGCAGTGCTAGGGTCCGGGACAGGGGAAGCCTTATTCTCTTC. Translated, it gives CSARVRDRGSLILF. V gene TRBV20-1 combines with J gene TRBJ2-1, with TRBD1 matching over 10 bases. The CDR3 sequence is 14 residues long. From germline, CDR1 is DFQATT and CDR2 SNEGSKA (reference sequence).

This clonotype was observed at least ten times. The chain joins TRBV6-6 to TRBJ2-3, with D unclear. V lost 5 bases to trimming and J lost 2 bases, with 5 bases between them. The CDR3 loop spans 12 amino acids. CDR1 is MNHNY, CDR2 SVGAGI, per germline (reference sequence). The CDR3 bases are TGTGCCAGCAGTCCGACCACAGATACGCAGTATTTT. The encoded protein is CASSPTTDTQYF.

This clonotype was counted a few times. This rearrangement joins TRBV9 to TRBJ1-2; no reliable D call. V was clipped by 3 bases and J by 3 bases, with 9 bases between them. In germline, CDR1 is SGDLS, CDR2 YYNGEE. The length of the CDR3 is 13 residues. DNA for the CDR3: TGTGCCAGCAGCGAGTCCGGGTACTATGGCTACACCTTC. Its protein product is CASSESGYYGYTF.

The chain has TRBV29-1 and TRBJ1-2; the D is unclear. The CDR3 totals 13 residues. V lost 4 bases, J lost 4 bases, and 13 bases lay in between. The germline V gene encodes CDR1 SQVTM and CDR2 ANQGSEA. Here the CDR3 DNA reads TGCAGCGTTGGGGCAGGAAGACGCTATGGCTACACCTTC. This encodes CSVGAGRRYGYTF.

The chain combines TRBV19 with TRBJ2-1; TRBD2 agrees at 13 bases. The CDR3 has 17 amino acids. The V gene end was trimmed by 5 bases and the J gene end by 0 bases; junction bases not matched to a gene: 4. The germline CDR1 and CDR2 sequences are LNHDA and SQIVND (reference sequence). CDR3 coding DNA: TGTGCCAGTAGTGGGACTAGCGGGACCGACTCCTACAATGAGCAGTTCTTC. This translates into CASSGTSGTDSYNEQFF.

This clonotype was observed a handful of times. This chain joins TRBV5-1 and TRBJ1-6, with TRBD1 matching over 11 bases. In germline, CDR1 is SGHRS, CDR2 YFSETQ. The CDR3 extends over 16 amino acids. The trim removed 4 bases at V and 2 bases at J, leaving 2 bases unmatched. The chain's CDR3 is CASSTGQGAYNSPLHF. The DNA of the CDR3 is TGCGCCAGCAGCACGGGACAGGGGGCCTATAATTCACCCCTCCACTTT.

This clonotype was picked up many times. This rearrangement joins TRBV5-1 to TRBJ2-7; D gene ambiguous. The V end lost 0 bases, the J end lost 5 bases, and 15 bases lay between the germline ends. The CDR3 loop spans 15 amino acids. Germline CDR1 and CDR2: SGHRS and YFSETQ. In nucleotides, the CDR3 is TGCGCCAGCAGCTTGGGGCACGCGCCCAGCGACGAGCAGTACGTC. Translating it yields CASSLGHAPSDEQYV.

This clonotype was seen repeatedly, ten times or more. This sequence joins TRBV6-2 or TRBV6-3 and TRBJ2-2; D is ambiguous. Germline lookup yields CDR1 MNHEY and CDR2 SVGEGT. Trimming shortened V by 6 bases and J by 5 bases, and 19 bases separated the two germline ends. The CDR3 runs 16 residues. CDR3 bases: TGTGCCAGCAGCCCGCAGTGGGGTTGGGGTACCGGGGAGCTGTTTTTT. This encodes CASSPQWGWGTGELFF.

The V and J genes are TRBV20-1 and TRBJ2-7; 8 nucleotides line up with TRBD1. J was trimmed by 0 bases and V by 2 bases; bases with no gene match: 6. The CDR3 totals 15 residues. Germline-derived CDR1 and CDR2 are DFQATT and SNEGSKA (reference sequence). The CDR3 here is CSARPDRGSSYEQYF. The CDR3 DNA reads TGCAGTGCTAGACCAGACAGGGGCAGCTCCTACGAGCAGTACTTC.

The table lists this clonotype with a few counts. The rearrangement joins TRBV7-2 to TRBJ2-7; D uncertain. This CDR3 is 14 amino acids long. V was cut by 4 bases and J by 0 bases, with 10 bases left in between. The germline gives CDR1 SGHTA, CDR2 FQGNSA. The CDR3 nucleotides read TGTGCCAGCAGCTCACCTTCCCGCTCCTACGAGCAGTACTTC. Protein product: CASSSPSRSYEQYF.